The 22 T cell receptor beta chains below all came from one sample that was sequenced in a study of regulatory T cells in long-lasting Graves disease. According to the study, TCR beta libraries were built with iRepertoire HTBI primers and CDR3-region Arm-PCR. TCRdb reanalysed the multiplex PCR reads using MiXCR and keeps one entry per CDR3 protein. Of about 660,000 distinct CDR3 sequences in the sample, roughly 30% are singletons; the top ten hold under 55%. Described time point: persistent/refractory GD, antithyroid drugs over 5 years with positive TRAb. PBMCs provided the RNA from which the TCR library was made. Material: peripheral blood mononuclear cells (PBMCs), obtained when the disease was refractory, from a patient treated with antithyroid drugs. The receptors derive from a female donor with Graves disease.

This clonotype has just a few counts. The rearrangement joins TRBV6-1 to TRBJ1-4; 8 bases are shared with TRBD1. With V trimmed by 5 bases and J by 8 bases, 7 bases remained unmatched. Per the germline V gene, CDR1 is MNHNS and CDR2 is SASEGT. This CDR3 is 14 amino acids long. The CDR3 region has the DNA TGTGCCAGCAGTCTCGGACAGGGTGACGAAAAACTGTTTTTT. Its translation: CASSLGQGDEKLFF.

This clonotype has a count of ten or more. V usage is TRBV2 and J usage is TRBJ1-1; no reliable D call. This CDR3 has 15 amino acids. CDR1 and CDR2 from the germline V gene are SNHLY and FYNNEI. Trimming removed 7 bases from V and 1 base from J, with 16 bases in between. CDR3 nucleotide sequence: TGTGCCAGCACCAAAATAGCGGCAGAGAACACTGAAGCTTTCTTT. Its translation is CASTKIAAENTEAFF.

This clonotype was recorded many times. A junction end diverges from the germline sequence, so it may reflect a read error. V and J are TRBV14 and TRBJ1-1; TRBD1 might be the D (6 bases). The CDR3 has 14 residues. Germline V gene data show CDR1 as SGHDN and CDR2 as FVKESK. CDR3 residues: CASSQEQGWTEAFF. The CDR3 DNA reads as TGCGCCAGCAGCCAAGAACAGGGTTGGACTGAAGCTTTCTTT.

This clonotype has more than one count but fewer than ten. This chain links TRBV27 with TRBJ2-2, with a tentative D call TRBD2 (6 bases). V was trimmed by 2 bases and J by 5 bases, leaving 9 bases between them. The CDR3 is made up of 14 amino acids. Germline CDR1 is MNHEY and CDR2 is SMNVEV (reference sequence). The CDR3 here is CASSLGLATGELFF. CDR3 DNA: TGTGCCAGCAGTTTAGGGCTAGCGACCGGGGAGCTGTTTTTT.

This clonotype occurred a few times. V gene TRBV20-1 combines with J gene TRBJ1-5; tentatively, D is TRBD1 (6 bases). The CDR3 consists of 15 residues. Germline-derived CDR1 and CDR2 are DFQATT and SNEGSKA (reference sequence). Trimming removed 7 bases from V and 0 bases from J, with 16 bases in between. The CDR3 loop reads CSVQGRGGSNQPQHF. The CDR3 DNA follows: TGCAGTGTACAGGGTAGAGGGGGTAGCAATCAGCCCCAGCATTTT.

This clonotype was counted a few times. The chain is built from TRBV6-2 or TRBV6-3 and TRBJ1-1; D remains unclear. The V and J ends lost 2 bases and 7 bases respectively, with 11 bases between them. The CDR3 consists of 13 residues. Germline CDR1 is MNHEY and CDR2 is SVGEGT. This CDR3 is CASSYQTRREAFF. CDR3 sequence (DNA): TGTGCCAGCAGTTACCAGACACGTCGTGAAGCTTTCTTT.

The rearrangement uses TRBV27 and TRBJ2-4, with D unclear. This CDR3 contains 15 residues. Trimming removed 7 bases at V and 1 base at J, with 14 bases between. In germline, CDR1 is MNHEY, CDR2 SMNVEV (reference sequence). CDR3: CASILPRRAKNIQYF. The CDR3 DNA follows: TGTGCCAGCATCCTACCGAGGCGGGCCAAAAACATTCAGTACTTC.

The CDR3 loop is CASSRGQGLGYTF. For the CDR3, the DNA is TGTGCCAGCAGCCGGGGACAGGGGCTAGGCTACACCTTC. The V gene is TRBV6-1, the J gene TRBJ1-2; 10 nucleotides line up with TRBD1. The length of the CDR3 is 13 residues. V shed 6 bases and J 8 bases; nucleotides not matched to a gene: 6. Germline CDR1 is MNHNS and CDR2 is SASEGT.

The rearrangement joins TRBV20-1 to TRBJ2-5; perhaps TRBD1 as D (5 bases). Germline CDR1 and CDR2: DFQATT and SNEGSKA (reference sequence). Trimming shortened V by 5 bases and J by 0 bases, and 7 bases separated the two germline ends. CDR3 length: 12 residues. CDR3 nucleotides: TGCAGTGCTTACAGGAACCAAGAGACCCAGTACTTC. Encoded protein: CSAYRNQETQYF.

As to this clonotype: Given a much more abundant clone one base away, this may be a read error. Because the CDR3 is missing its conserved closing phenylalanine or tryptophan, this is likely a read error. J is TRBJ2-5 and V is TRBV20-1; D ambiguous. The V and J ends lost 6 bases and 2 bases respectively, with 13 bases between them. Per the germline V gene, CDR1 is DFQATT and CDR2 is SNEGSKA (reference sequence). The CDR3 covers 13 residues. The CDR3 reads CSAPFPGQETQYL. CDR3 coding DNA: TGCAGTGCCCCTTTCCCGGGTCAAGAGACCCAGTACCTC.

The chain uses TRBV6-2 or TRBV6-3 and TRBJ2-7; a possible D gene is TRBD2 (6 bases). Trimming removed 0 bases from V and 2 bases from J, with 17 bases in between. The germline V gene has CDR1 MNHEY and CDR2 SVGEGT. The CDR3 sequence is 17 residues long. The CDR3 coding sequence is TGTGCCAGCAGTTACTCTGGGACTCCGTATAGACCCTACGAGCAGTACTTC. It is translated as CASSYSGTPYRPYEQYF.

The chain employs TRBV30 and TRBJ1-1; tentative D call: TRBD1 (5 bases). The germline gives CDR1 GTSNPN, CDR2 SVGIG (reference sequence). The germline V and J ends were trimmed by 4 bases and 4 bases, with 16 bases remaining between them. CDR3 length: 14 amino acids. CDR3 in DNA: TGTGCCTGGATGGCGGCCGCGGGGGGCACTGAAGCTTTCTTT. This codes for CAWMAAAGGTEAFF. Together with reference TRBV30 and TRBJ1-1, the CDR3 gives the full variable domain: SQTIHQWPATLVQPVGSPLSLECTVEGTSNPNLYWYRQAAGRGLQLLFYSVGIGQISSEVPQNLSASRPQDRQFILSSKKLLLSDSGFYLCAWMAAAGGTEAFFGQGTRLTVV.

There are many counts of this clonotype. The chain couples TRBV27 to TRBJ1-1; no reliable D call. This CDR3 has 13 amino acids. Trimming removed 2 bases at V and 3 bases at J, with 7 bases between. Germline V CDR1 and CDR2: MNHEY, SMNVEV (reference sequence). The CDR3 DNA reads as TGTGCCAGCAGTTTAACGGAGGACACTGAAGCTTTCTTT. Its protein is CASSLTEDTEAFF.

This clonotype has just a few counts. An end of the junction does not agree with germline; a read error may underlie this. CDR3: CASSLEGGTAAF. In nucleotides, the CDR3 is TGTGCCAGCAGCTTAGAGGGCGGGACAGCGGCCTTC. The V gene is TRBV7-9, the J gene TRBJ1-2, with 7 bases lining up with TRBD1. Germline values: CDR1 SEHNR, CDR2 FQNEAQ (reference sequence). This CDR3 has 12 amino acids.

The gene calls are TRBV28 and TRBJ1-5, with D tentatively TRBD1 (5 bases). Germline lookup yields CDR1 MDHEN and CDR2 SYDVKM. The V and J ends lost 2 bases and 0 bases respectively, with 11 bases between them. The CDR3 length is 16 residues. CDR3 sequence (DNA): TGTGCCAGCAGTTTAAGCGAGGGGATTAGCAATCAGCCCCAGCATTTT. Translation: CASSLSEGISNQPQHF.

This sequence joins TRBV5-1 and TRBJ1-5; no definite D call. The CDR3 extends over 15 amino acids. Germline V CDR1 and CDR2: SGHRS, YFSETQ. The V gene lost 0 bases and the J gene lost 2 bases, with 9 bases spanning the gap. The CDR3 protein is CASSLDSSRNQPQHF. The CDR3 nucleotides read TGCGCCAGCAGCTTGGATAGCAGCCGCAATCAGCCCCAGCATTTT. Looking up the rest from reference TRBV5-1 and TRBJ1-5 gives the full variable domain: KAGVTQTPRYLIKTRGQQVTLSCSPISGHRSVSWYQQTPGQGLQFLFEYFSETQRNKGNFPGRFSGRQFSNSRSEMNVSTLELGDSALYLCASSLDSSRNQPQHFGDGTRLSIL.

In this sample, this clonotype turned up many times. This chain joins TRBV27 and TRBJ1-2, with D tentatively TRBD1 (5 bases). The CDR3 covers 13 residues. Per the germline V gene, CDR1 is MNHEY and CDR2 is SMNVEV (reference sequence). V lost 2 bases, J lost 5 bases, and 9 bases lay in between. CDR3 region: CASSLTAGYGYTF. The CDR3 DNA is TGTGCCAGCAGTTTAACGGCAGGGTATGGCTACACCTTC.

This clonotype was picked up a small number of times. This CDR3 is CASSPGHRPVTFF. The CDR3 nucleotides are TGTGCCAGCAGTCCGGGACACCGTCCAGTGACTTTCTTT. This chain uses TRBV3-1 with TRBJ1-1; possibly TRBD1 for D (6 bases). V was pared by 6 bases and J by 12 bases, with 20 bases between. Looked up from germline, CDR1 is LGHDT and CDR2 is YNNKEL (reference sequence). CDR3 size: 13 residues.

The J gene is TRBJ1-3, the V gene TRBV5-8; TRBD1 agrees at 10 bases. Looked up from germline, CDR1 is SGHTS and CDR2 is YDEGEE. The CDR3 covers 15 residues. V lost 4 bases to trimming and J lost 4 bases; unmatched junction nucleotides: 5. The CDR3 loop is CASSPQTGGGNTIYF. The CDR3 bases are TGTGCCAGCAGCCCACAGACAGGGGGCGGAAACACCATATATTTT. Based on the CDR3 plus reference TRBV5-8 and TRBJ1-3, the full variable domain is EAGVTQSPTHLIKTRGQQATLRCSPISGHTSVYWYQQALGLGLQFLLWYDEGEERNRGNFPPRFSGRQFPNYSSELNVNALELEDSALYLCASSPQTGGGNTIYFGEGSWLTVV.

The table lists this clonotype with a count of one. V usage is TRBV6-5 and J usage is TRBJ1-1; D remains unclear. V was clipped by 4 bases and J by 4 bases, with 16 bases between them. This CDR3 is 15 amino acids long. Germline CDR1 and CDR2: MNHEY and SVGAGI. CDR3: CASSSTTEARTEAFF. The CDR3 DNA is TGTGCCAGCAGTTCCACGACCGAGGCTCGCACTGAAGCTTTCTTT.

This clonotype was recorded many times. The genes are TRBV2 and TRBJ1-1; D is unclear. Trimming pared 3 bases from V and 5 bases from J, leaving 10 bases between. Germline CDR1 and CDR2: SNHLY and FYNNEI. The CDR3 totals 13 residues. CDR3 in DNA: TGTGCCAGCAGTGACGGTGGCGGTACTGAAGCTTTCTTT. It codes for CASSDGGGTEAFF.

V usage is TRBV10-3 and J usage is TRBJ1-5, with D possibly matching TRBD1 (5 bases). The V end was cut by 6 bases, the J end by 0 bases, with 18 bases between. Per the germline V gene, CDR1 is ENHRY and CDR2 is SYGVKD. CDR3 length equals 17 residues. CDR3 sequence: CAIRPGTAFYSNQPQHF. CDR3 nucleotides: TGTGCCATCAGGCCGGGGACGGCATTTTATAGCAATCAGCCCCAGCATTTT.